The text below deals with one TCR beta chain. Its antigen specificity is not known. The cohort was made up of 666 healthy bone marrow donors. Cohort members were all nominally healthy when sampled, although unrecorded immune exposures were likely present. The donor tested CMV seronegative and was one of the 352 seronegative cohort members. A peripheral blood sample was provided by each donor, and peripheral blood mononuclear cells were used for TCR beta sequencing. Genomic DNA was extracted from the blood cell samples with the Qiagen DNeasy Blood Extraction Kit. This entry comes from a study of cytomegalovirus exposure and HLA in healthy donors (dated by TCRdb to the late 2010s). Background for the entire study: An earlier analysis of 587 of the donors reported approximately 260 Gb of sequence data and 117 million unique TCR beta sequences obtained from about 179 million T cells. Typing coverage differed by locus: A, B, C, DRB1 and DQB1 were typed in roughly 629-640 donors, DQA1 in about 500, DPA1 in some 570, and DPB1 in just under 480. Besides the first cohort of around 670 subjects, a separate validation cohort made up of 120 different subjects was used. An early release that covered approximately 600 HLA-typed donors contained around 300 gigabases of sequencing data and about 93 million unique TCR sequences. Donor age, sex, ethnicity and CMV serostatus were collected together with the repertoire data. On average, roughly 200,000 unique TCR beta nucleotide sequences were sequenced per donor among several hundred genotyped donors of the cohort, with roughly 18% of those sequences being non-productive. The T cell repertoires of around 670 subjects were profiled by immunosequencing and related to cytomegalovirus serostatus. To decide whether each TCR beta V gene segment behaved as functional or pseudogenic, an earlier analysis of some 580 of the donors relied on high-throughput TCR beta sequencing. HLA typing covered class I and class II loci at four-digit resolution. The study aimed to test whether cataloging public T cell receptors could reveal signatures of past pathogen exposure. Rather than using new phenotypic data, the later analysis identified candidate immune exposures from TCR beta sequences and from how often those sequences occurred across donors. Roughly 5 DR-DQ haplotypes were handled as single units for association and clustering because linkage in the cohort was strong. Of the roughly 400 genotyped donors, over 70% fell in the genetic ancestry cluster associated with self-reported Caucasian donors. To predict cytomegalovirus infection status, the study brought together high-throughput TCR immunosequencing, statistical association of individual TCRs with disease status, and machine learning. A later analysis re-examined previously published TCR beta repertoires from around 670 donors and added high-resolution HLA genotyping to investigate patterns of TCR occurrence. All discovery cohort repertoires had been generated on a single sequencing platform. A later genetic analysis used genome-wide SNP genotypes for about 65% of the roughly 670 donors, treating that subset as a discovery cohort.

Library preparation employed the immunoSEQ multiplex PCR assay. For the multiplex PCR, a mixture combining 60 forward primers for TCR Vbeta segments and 13 reverse primers for TCR Jbeta segments was used. A multiplex PCR assay on genomic DNA amplified the CDR3 region of rearranged TCR beta genes. The amplified TCR beta libraries were sequenced on the Illumina HiSeq System as 87-base-pair reads. The original methods were these. A later analysis tallied 80 million to 95 million unique TCR beta chains across the roughly 610 repertoires, and around 12 million of those chains were shared by two or more donors. To remove PCR and sequencing errors, raw reads were error-corrected and collapsed into unique sequences using a nearest-neighbor algorithm that merged closely related sequences. CDR3 sequences were aligned to IMGT reference sequences to assign V, D and J gene segments. For a sequence to be retained, a match of at least six nucleotides to both a V gene segment and a J gene segment was required. A rearrangement was called productive if the CDR3 had no stop codons and remained in frame with V and J, and every other rearrangement was called non-productive. CDR3 was defined according to IMGT convention as the region running from the second conserved V-encoded cysteine to the conserved J-encoded phenylalanine. The earlier analysis of approximately 500 of the donors excluded sequences that lacked an unambiguous match to a single V gene segment. An earlier analysis of a few hundred of the donors called V segments functional above 56.7% productive rearrangements and segregating when the between-donor standard deviation exceeded 5%. To diagnose cytomegalovirus status from the catalog of TCR beta chain sequences, a statistical classification framework was built. V and J gene assignment, in a later analysis, came from comparing TCR nucleotide sequences with IMGT/GENE-DB human TR gene sequences. In a later analysis, CDR3 sequences and most-parsimonious VDJ recombination scenarios were assigned using the TCRdist pipeline. In a later analysis, each TCR beta chain was defined by its CDR3 amino acid sequence together with its V-gene family, and reads without a unique V-gene family were excluded. In a later analysis, 500 to 650 highly shared, low-generation-probability nucleotide sequences were removed to address suspected cross-contamination and a sequencing artifact. A later analysis calculated a clonal expansion index for each public chain from normalized within-repertoire ranks of inferred template counts. In a later analysis, generation probabilities were computed using a VDJ recombination model fitted to out-of-frame rearrangements, and the results were checked against IGoR. In a later analysis, hypergeometric tests were used to score TCR-TCR, TCR-HLA and TCR-CMV co-occurrence, with a repertoire-size bias correction applied to TCR pairs. To estimate false discovery rates, a later analysis permuted the HLA or CMV assignments 20 times. In a later analysis, co-occurring TCRs were grouped using DBSCAN, and TCRdist sequence similarity was added for clustering within HLA-allele-positive subsets. Co-occurrence clustering excluded repertoires with fewer than 30,000 or more than 120,000 public chains, plus five with anomalous nucleotide sharing. TCRdb retrieved this table from immuneACCESS and kept in-frame rearrangements only. Not all clones are present; in checked studies, unresolved V genes account for under half, and no reason is known for the remainder. V, J and clone size are those of that table, while D and trimming were read from the DNA. The sample's table lists a count of about 130,000 clones. The ten most abundant clones make up approximately 1% of the sample.

The junction shows trimming of 0 bases on V and 3 bases on J, plus 12 bases between the germline ends. Reading from cysteine to phenylalanine, the CDR3 counts 14 amino acids. Solely the CDR3 DNA is kept, with 42 bases framed from the first base. According to the germline V gene (reference sequence), CDR1 reads GTSNPN and CDR2 reads SVGIG. The paper's findings and limits, for the study overall: Because some donors lacked HLA typing at each locus, the association tests relied only on the typed subset. A later analysis found that HLA-associated TCR beta chains were more clonally expanded and had lower generation probabilities than equally common non-associated chains. The cohort was sequenced for TCR beta chains only, and without alpha or paired-chain data the features that could be detected were limited. A later analysis reported that several top co-occurrence clusters appeared linked to parvovirus B19, influenza, CMV and Epstein-Barr virus. The classifier was reported to diagnose cytomegalovirus status with high specificity and sensitivity in both the original and validation cohorts. In a later analysis, 16,951 TCR beta sequences were associated with specific HLA alleles at a false discovery rate of 0.05. Across donors, most TCR sequences were observed very rarely, whereas some public TCRs were present in many individuals. Strong co-occurrence of HLA alleles, especially DR and DQ, made assigning TCR associations to individual alleles difficult. Because counts were too low, roughly 18 rarely observed V segments, including chromosome 9 orphons, were left out of the earlier analysis of 500 to 650 of the donors. A cluster of highly shared sequence variants was judged likely to be a technical artifact of the sequencing pipeline. A further reported finding was that TCR beta sequences accurately predicted the HLA-A and HLA-B alleles for most subjects in the first cohort. In a later analysis, the rate of TCR association differed among HLA loci, with DRB1 alleles having the most associated TCRs and HLA-C alleles having the fewest. According to a later genetic analysis, donors in an Asian-associated ancestry cluster had fewer N-insertions in productive TCRs than the approximately 650-donor mean. According to a later analysis, most CMV-associated TCR beta chains appeared to be HLA-restricted, and the HLA associations seemed to be driven largely by CMV exposure. Because the 87-base-pair reads could not distinguish some IMGT-functional V segments, including TRBV6-2 and TRBV6-3, those segments were excluded. V-gene and J-gene trimming of TCR beta chains was associated with a missense DCLRE1C variant in a later genetic analysis, and the association was replicated in an independent cohort. A total of some 180 TCR beta chains were listed by the study as associated with cytomegalovirus. In vitro tests confirmed that a few of the cytomegalovirus-associated TCR beta chains recognize cytomegalovirus antigens. Linkage disequilibrium might explain the correlated functional status among segregating V segments, but an unknown experimental factor could not be ruled out. Presence/absence analyses assumed roughly uniform sequencing depth across donors, an assumption that may not hold. An earlier analysis of around 600 of the donors showed that most TCR beta V segments appeared in productive rearrangements either about 87% or about 30% of the time, which broadly matched IMGT annotations. It was suggested by the authors that the approach could potentially be generalized to other disease states and immunological phenotypes. For the cohort, immune exposure information was limited to CMV serostatus.

The chain is encoded by TRBV30 joined to TRBJ2-7, with an unclear D gene assignment. The receptor comes from a man aged 18 to 35 in good health and CMV-seronegative. Specimen: PBMCs. The CDR3 loop reads CAWSVSTPHYEQYF. The DNA is TGTGCCTGGAGTGTAAGTACTCCTCACTACGAGCAGTACTTC.